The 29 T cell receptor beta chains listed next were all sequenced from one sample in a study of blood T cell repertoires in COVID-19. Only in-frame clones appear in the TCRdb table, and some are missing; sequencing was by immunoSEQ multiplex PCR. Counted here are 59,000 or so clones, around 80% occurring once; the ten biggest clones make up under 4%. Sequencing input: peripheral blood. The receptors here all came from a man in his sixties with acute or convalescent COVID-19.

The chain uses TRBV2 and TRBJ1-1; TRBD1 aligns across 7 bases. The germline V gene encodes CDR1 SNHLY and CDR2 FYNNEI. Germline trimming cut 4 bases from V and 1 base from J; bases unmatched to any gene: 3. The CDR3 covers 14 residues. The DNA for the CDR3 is TGTGCCAGCAGTGTCCGGACAGGGAACACTGAAGCTTTCTTT. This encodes CASSVRTGNTEAFF.

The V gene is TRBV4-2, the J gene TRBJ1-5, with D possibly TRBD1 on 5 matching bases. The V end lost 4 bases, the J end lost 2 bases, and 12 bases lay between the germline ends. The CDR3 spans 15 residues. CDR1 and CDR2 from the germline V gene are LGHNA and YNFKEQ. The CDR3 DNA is TGTGCCAGCAGCCTCGGGAGGGGCGGCAATCAGCCCCAGCATTTT. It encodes CASSLGRGGNQPQHF.

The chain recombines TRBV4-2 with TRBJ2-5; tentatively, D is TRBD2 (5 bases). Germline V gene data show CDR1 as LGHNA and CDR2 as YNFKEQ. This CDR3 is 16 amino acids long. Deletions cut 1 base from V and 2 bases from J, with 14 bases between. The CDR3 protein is CASSQARGAVQETQYF. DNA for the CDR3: TGTGCCAGCAGCCAAGCCCGGGGTGCGGTACAAGAGACCCAGTACTTC.

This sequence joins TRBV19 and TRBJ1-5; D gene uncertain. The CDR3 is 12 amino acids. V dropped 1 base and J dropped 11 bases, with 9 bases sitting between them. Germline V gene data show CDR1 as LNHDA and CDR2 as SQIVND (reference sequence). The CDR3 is CASSIGLDSQHF. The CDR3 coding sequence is TGTGCCAGTAGTATAGGGCTCGACTCCCAGCATTTT.

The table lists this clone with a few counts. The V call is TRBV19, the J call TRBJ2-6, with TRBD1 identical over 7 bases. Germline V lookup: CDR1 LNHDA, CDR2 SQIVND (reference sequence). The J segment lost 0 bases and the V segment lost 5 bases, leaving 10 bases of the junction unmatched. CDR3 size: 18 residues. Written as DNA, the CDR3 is TGTGCCAGTAGTCCTCTTGAGGGGGCCAGCTCTGGGGCCAACGTCCTGACTTTC. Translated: CASSPLEGASSGANVLTF.

This chain's CDR3 is CAWSDWTSYPGELFF. DNA of the CDR3: TGTGCCTGGAGTGATTGGACTAGCTATCCCGGGGAGCTGTTTTTT. This chain uses TRBV30 with TRBJ2-2, with 8 bases fitting TRBD2. Looked up from germline, CDR1 is GTSNPN and CDR2 is SVGIG (reference sequence). V dropped 1 base and J dropped 6; count of bases not matched to a gene: 7. This CDR3 comprises 15 residues. Supplemented by reference TRBV30 and TRBJ2-2, the full variable domain reads SQTIHQWPATLVQPVGSPLSLECTVEGTSNPNLYWYRQAAGRGLQLLFYSVGIGQISSEVPQNLSASRPQDRQFILSSKKLLLSDSGFYLCAWSDWTSYPGELFFGEGSRLTVL.

The CDR3 coding sequence is TGTGCCAGCAGGCTAGCGGGAGGGCCCTACGAGCAGTACTTC. Amino acid sequence: CASRLAGGPYEQYF. The chain carries TRBV6-5 and TRBJ2-7, with 12 bases matching TRBD2. Trimming cost V 6 bases and J 2 bases; bases outside gene matches: 2. The V gene's germline CDR1 is MNHEY and CDR2 SVGAGI. The CDR3 covers 14 residues.

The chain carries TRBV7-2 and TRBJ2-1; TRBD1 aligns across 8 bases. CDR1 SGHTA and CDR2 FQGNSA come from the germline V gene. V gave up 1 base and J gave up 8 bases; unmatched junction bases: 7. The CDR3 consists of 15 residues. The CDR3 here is CASSLEVPGGDEQFF. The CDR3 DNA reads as TGTGCCAGCAGCTTAGAAGTTCCAGGGGGCGATGAGCAGTTCTTC.

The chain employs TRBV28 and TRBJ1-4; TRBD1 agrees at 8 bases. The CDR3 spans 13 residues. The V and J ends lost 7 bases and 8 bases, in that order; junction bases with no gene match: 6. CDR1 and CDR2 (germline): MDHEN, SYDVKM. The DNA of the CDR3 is TGTGCCAGCAATGGACAGGGAGGGGAAAAACTGTTTTTT. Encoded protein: CASNGQGGEKLFF.

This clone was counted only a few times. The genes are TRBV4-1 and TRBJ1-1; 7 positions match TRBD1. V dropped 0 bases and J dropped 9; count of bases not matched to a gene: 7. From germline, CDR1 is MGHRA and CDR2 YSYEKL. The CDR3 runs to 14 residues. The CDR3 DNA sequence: TGCGCCAGCAGCCAAGAGCAGGACAGGAGGAAAGCTTTCTTT. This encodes CASSQEQDRRKAFF.

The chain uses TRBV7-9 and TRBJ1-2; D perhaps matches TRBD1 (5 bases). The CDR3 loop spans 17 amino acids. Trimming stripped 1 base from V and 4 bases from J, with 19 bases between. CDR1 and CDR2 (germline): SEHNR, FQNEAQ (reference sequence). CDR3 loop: CASSLGRSAGSLYGYTF. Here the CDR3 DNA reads TGTGCCAGCAGCTTAGGGCGGTCGGCAGGGTCTCTCTATGGCTACACCTTC.

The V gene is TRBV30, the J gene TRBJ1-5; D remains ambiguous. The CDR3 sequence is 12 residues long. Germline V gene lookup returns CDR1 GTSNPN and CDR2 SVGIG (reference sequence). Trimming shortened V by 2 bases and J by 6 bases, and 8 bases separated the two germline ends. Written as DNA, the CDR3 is TGTGCCTGGAGTTATCGGGGTCAGCCCCAGCATTTT. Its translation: CAWSYRGQPQHF. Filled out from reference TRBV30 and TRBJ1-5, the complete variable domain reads SQTIHQWPATLVQPVGSPLSLECTVEGTSNPNLYWYRQAAGRGLQLLFYSVGIGQISSEVPQNLSASRPQDRQFILSSKKLLLSDSGFYLCAWSYRGQPQHFGDGTRLSIL.

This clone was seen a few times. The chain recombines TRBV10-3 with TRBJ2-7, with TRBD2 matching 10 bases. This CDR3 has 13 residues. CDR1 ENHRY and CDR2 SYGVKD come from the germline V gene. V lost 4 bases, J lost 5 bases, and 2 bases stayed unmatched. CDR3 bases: TGTGCCATCAGTGGGCTAGCGGGAGACGAGCAGTACTTC. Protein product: CAISGLAGDEQYF.

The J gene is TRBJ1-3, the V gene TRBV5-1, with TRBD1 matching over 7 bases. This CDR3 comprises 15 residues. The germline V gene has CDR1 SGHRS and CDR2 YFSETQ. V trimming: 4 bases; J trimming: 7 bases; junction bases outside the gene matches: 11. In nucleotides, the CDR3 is TGCGCCAGCAGCCGAGCAGGGGGACGAGGGAACACCATATATTTT. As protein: CASSRAGGRGNTIYF.

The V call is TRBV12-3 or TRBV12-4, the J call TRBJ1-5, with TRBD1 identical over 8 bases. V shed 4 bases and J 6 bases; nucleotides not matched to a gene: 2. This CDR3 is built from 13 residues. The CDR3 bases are TGTGCCAGCAGTTCCACAGGGGGTCAGCCCCAGCATTTT. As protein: CASSSTGGQPQHF.

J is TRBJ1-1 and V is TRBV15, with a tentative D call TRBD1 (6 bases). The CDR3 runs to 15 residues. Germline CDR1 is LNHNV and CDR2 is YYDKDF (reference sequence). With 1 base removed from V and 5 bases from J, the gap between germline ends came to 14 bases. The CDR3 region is CATSRGDTLRTEAFF. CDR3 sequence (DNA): TGTGCCACCAGCAGAGGGGACACACTCAGGACTGAAGCTTTCTTT. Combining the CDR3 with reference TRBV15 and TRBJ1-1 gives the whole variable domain DAMVIQNPRYQVTQFGKPVTLSCSQTLNHNVMYWYQQKSSQAPKLLFHYYDKDFNNEADTPDNFQSRRPNTSFCFLDIRSPGLGDTAMYLCATSRGDTLRTEAFFGQGTRLTVV.

The CDR3 sequence is CASSLGWGKWGTGELFF. The DNA for the CDR3 is TGTGCCAGCAGCTTAGGATGGGGCAAATGGGGCACCGGGGAGCTGTTTTTT. The chain combines TRBV7-2 with TRBJ2-2; a weak D match, TRBD1 (5 bases). V lost 1 base to trimming and J lost 4 bases, with 16 bases between them. The CDR3 consists of 17 residues. Per germline, CDR1 SGHTA and CDR2 FQGNSA.

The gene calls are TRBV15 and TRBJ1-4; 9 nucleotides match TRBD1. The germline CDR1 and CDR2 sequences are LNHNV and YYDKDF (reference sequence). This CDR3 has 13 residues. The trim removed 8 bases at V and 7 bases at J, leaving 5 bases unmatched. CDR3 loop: CATRDRVTEKLFF. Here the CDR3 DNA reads TGTGCCACCCGGGACAGGGTGACTGAAAAACTGTTTTTT. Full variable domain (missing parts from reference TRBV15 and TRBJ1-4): DAMVIQNPRYQVTQFGKPVTLSCSQTLNHNVMYWYQQKSSQAPKLLFHYYDKDFNNEADTPDNFQSRRPNTSFCFLDIRSPGLGDTAMYLCATRDRVTEKLFFGSGTQLSVL.

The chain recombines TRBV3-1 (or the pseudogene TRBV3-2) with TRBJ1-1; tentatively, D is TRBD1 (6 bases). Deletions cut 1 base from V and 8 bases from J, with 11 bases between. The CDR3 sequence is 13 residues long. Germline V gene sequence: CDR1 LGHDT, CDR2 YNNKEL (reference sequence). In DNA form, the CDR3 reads TGTGCCAGCAGCCAAGGGGGGGGGCCCGAAGCTTTCTTT. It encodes CASSQGGGPEAFF.

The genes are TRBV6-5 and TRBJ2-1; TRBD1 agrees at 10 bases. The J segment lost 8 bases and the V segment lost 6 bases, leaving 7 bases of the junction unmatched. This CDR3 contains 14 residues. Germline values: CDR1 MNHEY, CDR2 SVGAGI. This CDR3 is CASSPDRGGDEQFF. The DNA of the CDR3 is TGTGCCAGCAGCCCGGACAGGGGGGGCGATGAGCAGTTCTTC.

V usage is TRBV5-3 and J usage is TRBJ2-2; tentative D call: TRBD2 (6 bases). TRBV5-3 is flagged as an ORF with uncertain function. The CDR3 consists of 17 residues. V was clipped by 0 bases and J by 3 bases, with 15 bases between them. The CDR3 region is CARSLASGDRYTGELFF. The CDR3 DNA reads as TGTGCCAGAAGCTTGGCGTCGGGGGACCGCTACACCGGGGAGCTGTTTTTT.

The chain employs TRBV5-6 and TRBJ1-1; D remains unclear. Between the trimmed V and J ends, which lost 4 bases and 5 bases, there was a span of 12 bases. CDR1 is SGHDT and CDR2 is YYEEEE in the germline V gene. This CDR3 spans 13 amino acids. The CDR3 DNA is TGTGCCAGCAGCAGTGCTACGGGAACTGAAGCTTTCTTT. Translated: CASSSATGTEAFF. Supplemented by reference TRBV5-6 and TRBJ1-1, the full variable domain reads DAGVTQSPTHLIKTRGQQVTLRCSPKSGHDTVSWYQQALGQGPQFIFQYYEEEERQRGNFPDRFSGHQFPNYSSELNVNALLLGDSALYLCASSSATGTEAFFGQGTRLTVV.

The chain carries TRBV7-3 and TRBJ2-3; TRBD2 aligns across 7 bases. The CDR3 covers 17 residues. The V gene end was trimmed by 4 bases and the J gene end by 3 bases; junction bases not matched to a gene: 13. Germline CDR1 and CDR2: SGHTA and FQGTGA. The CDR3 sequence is CASSSRPAGPGTDTQYF. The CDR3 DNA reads TGTGCCAGCAGCTCTCGTCCAGCGGGGCCGGGGACAGATACGCAGTATTTT. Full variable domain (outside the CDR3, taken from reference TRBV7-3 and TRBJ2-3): GAGVSQTPSNKVTEKGKYVELRCDPISGHTALYWYRQSLGQGPEFLIYFQGTGAADDSGLPNDRFFAVRPEGSVSTLKIQRTERGDSAVYLCASSSRPAGPGTDTQYFGPGTRLTVL.

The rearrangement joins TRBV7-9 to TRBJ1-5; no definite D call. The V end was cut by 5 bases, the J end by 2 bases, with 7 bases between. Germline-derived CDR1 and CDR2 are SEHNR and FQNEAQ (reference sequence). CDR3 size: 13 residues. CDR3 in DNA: TGTGCCAGCAGCGCTAATGGCAATCAGCCCCAGCATTTT. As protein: CASSANGNQPQHF.

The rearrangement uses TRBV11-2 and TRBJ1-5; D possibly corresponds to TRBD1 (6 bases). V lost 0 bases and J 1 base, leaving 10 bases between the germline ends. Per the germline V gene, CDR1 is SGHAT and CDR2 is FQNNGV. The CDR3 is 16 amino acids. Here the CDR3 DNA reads TGTGCCAGCAGCTTAGAGTGGGGGGGCAGCAATCAGCCCCAGCATTTT. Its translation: CASSLEWGGSNQPQHF.

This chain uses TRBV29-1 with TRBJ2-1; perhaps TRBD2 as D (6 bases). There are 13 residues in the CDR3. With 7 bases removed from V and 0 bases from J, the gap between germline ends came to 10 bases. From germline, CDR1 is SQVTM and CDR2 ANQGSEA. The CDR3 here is CSASVNSYNEQFF. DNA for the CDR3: TGCAGCGCTAGCGTTAACTCCTACAATGAGCAGTTCTTC.

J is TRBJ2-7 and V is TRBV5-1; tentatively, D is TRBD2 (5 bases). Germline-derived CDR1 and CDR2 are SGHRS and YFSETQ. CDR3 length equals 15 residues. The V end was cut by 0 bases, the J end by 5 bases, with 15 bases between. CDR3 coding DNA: TGCGCCAGCAGCTTGGAAGCGCGGGCCACCGACGAGCAGTACTTC. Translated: CASSLEARATDEQYF.

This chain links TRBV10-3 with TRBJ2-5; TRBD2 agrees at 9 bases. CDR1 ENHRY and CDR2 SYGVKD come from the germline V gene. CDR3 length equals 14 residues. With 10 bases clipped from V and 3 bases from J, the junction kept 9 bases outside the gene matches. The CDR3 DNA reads TGTGCCACCCTAGCGGGAAGGGGAGAAGAGACCCAGTACTTC. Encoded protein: CATLAGRGEETQYF.

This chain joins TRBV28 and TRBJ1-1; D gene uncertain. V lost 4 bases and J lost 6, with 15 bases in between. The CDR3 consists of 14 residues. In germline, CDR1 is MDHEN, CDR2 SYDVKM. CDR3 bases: TGTGCCAGCAGTTGGACTAGTGCCGCGTCTGAAGCTTTCTTT. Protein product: CASSWTSAASEAFF.